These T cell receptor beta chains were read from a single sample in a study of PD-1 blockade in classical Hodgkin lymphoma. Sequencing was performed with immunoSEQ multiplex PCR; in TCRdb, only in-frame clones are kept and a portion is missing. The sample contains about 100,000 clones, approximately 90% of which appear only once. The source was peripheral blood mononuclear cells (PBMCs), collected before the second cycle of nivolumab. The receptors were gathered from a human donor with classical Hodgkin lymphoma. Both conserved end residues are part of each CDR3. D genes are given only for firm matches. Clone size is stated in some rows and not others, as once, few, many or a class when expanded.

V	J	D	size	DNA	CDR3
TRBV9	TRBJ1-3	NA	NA	TGTGCCAGCAGCGTAATAGGGGGAACTGGAAACACCATATATTTT	CASSVIGGTGNTIYF
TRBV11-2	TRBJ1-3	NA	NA	TGTGCCAGCAGCTTCCCTACAGGGTGGGGGAGAGACACCATATATTTT	CASSFPTGWGRDTIYF
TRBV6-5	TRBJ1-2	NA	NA	TGTGCCAGCAGTTACTCGGGAAATGGCTACACCTTC	CASSYSGNGYTF
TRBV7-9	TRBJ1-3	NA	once	TGTGCCAGCAGCTTAGACGCAGGACCATTCTCTGGAAACACCATATATTTT	CASSLDAGPFSGNTIYF
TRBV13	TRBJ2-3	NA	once	TGTGCCAGCAGCTTAGTACAGACTAGCACAGATACGCAGTATTTT	CASSLVQTSTDTQYF
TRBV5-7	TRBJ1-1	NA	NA	TGTGCCAGCAGCTTAGGTGCGTGGGATCCGACTGAAGCTTTCTTT	CASSLGAWDPTEAFF
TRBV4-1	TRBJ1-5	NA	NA	TGCGCCAGCAGCCAAAGAGGGAGGGTTCAGCCCCAGCATTTT	CASSQRGRVQPQHF
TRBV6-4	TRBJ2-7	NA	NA	TGTGCCAGCAGTGCTGTCCTGACAGGCTACGAGCAGTACTTC	CASSAVLTGYEQYF
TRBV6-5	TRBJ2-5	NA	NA	TGTGCCAGCAGTGAAGGCCAGGTGGCCCACTTC	CASSEGQVAHF
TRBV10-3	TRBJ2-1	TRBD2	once	TGTGCCACTCGGACTAGCGGGTCATACAATGAGCAGTTCTTC	CATRTSGSYNEQFF
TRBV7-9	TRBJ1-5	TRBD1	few	TGTGCCAGCAGCCAGGGGGTCAATCAGCCCCAGCATTTT	CASSQGVNQPQHF
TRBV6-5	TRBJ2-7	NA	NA	TGTGCCAGCAGTGGCCGACCACTGTCCTCCTACGAGCAGTACTTC	CASSGRPLSSYEQYF
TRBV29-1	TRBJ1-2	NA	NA	TGCAGCGTTGGATCAGGGTCCGGTGGCTACACCTTC	CSVGSGSGGYTF
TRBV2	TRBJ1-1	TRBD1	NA	TGTGCCAGCCGACAGGGCCGCACTGAAGCTTTCTTT	CASRQGRTEAFF
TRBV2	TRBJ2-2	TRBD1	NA	TGTGCCAGCAGGACCGGGACAGGAACCGGGGAGCTGTTTTTT	CASRTGTGTGELFF
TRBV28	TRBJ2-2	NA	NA	TGTGCCAGCAGTATCGGGAACACCGGGGAGCTGTTTTTT	CASSIGNTGELFF
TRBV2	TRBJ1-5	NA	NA	TGTGCCAGCAGTGAAGTATCAGGGTGGGGCAATCAGCCCCAGCATTTT	CASSEVSGWGNQPQHF